The rows below give T cell receptor beta chains drawn from one sample of a study of shared clonotypes between healthy human individuals. Assay: immunoSEQ multiplex PCR; the TCRdb copy retains only in-frame clones and omits some. The data show more than 2 million clones, with around 96% seen just once and more than 0.95% held by the top ten. The sequenced sample consisted of naive CD8+ T cells sorted from blood. The receptors come from a man between 18 and 35 years old in good health. Each CDR3 is given with its conserved first and last residue. A D gene is named only where the DNA matches it firmly. Clone size is stated in some rows and not others, as once, few, many or a class when expanded.

j_call | clone_size | d_call | v_call | cdr3_aa | cdr3_nt
TRBJ2-3 | . | . | TRBV6-4 | CASSESSRSTDTQYF | TGTGCCAGCAGTGAAAGCTCCAGGTCGACAGATACGCAGTATTTT
TRBJ2-1 | . | TRBD2 | TRBV5-6 | CASSLGLAGGPHNEQFF | TGTGCCAGCAGCTTGGGACTAGCGGGAGGACCCCACAATGAGCAGTTCTTC
TRBJ2-7 | once | TRBD1 | TRBV29-1 | CSALTGGSYEQYF | TGCAGCGCCCTGACAGGGGGATCCTACGAGCAGTACTTC
TRBJ2-2 | . | TRBD1 | TRBV11-2 | CASSLGRQGVSGELFF | TGTGCCAGCAGCTTAGGGAGACAGGGGGTATCCGGGGAGCTGTTTTTT
TRBJ2-7 | once | . | TRBV29-1 | CSVEFPASYEQYF | TGCAGCGTTGAATTTCCAGCCTCCTACGAGCAGTACTTC
TRBJ2-7 | . | . | TRBV7-8 | CASSLIGGDFYEQYF | TGTGCCAGCAGCCTAATAGGTGGGGACTTCTACGAGCAGTACTTC
TRBJ2-3 | . | . | TRBV18 | CASSPSEVADTQYF | TGTGCCAGCTCACCATCAGAGGTCGCGGATACGCAGTATTTT
TRBJ2-7 | . | TRBD1 | TRBV6-4 | CASYGQGNLYEQYF | TGTGCCAGCTACGGACAGGGTAATCTCTACGAGCAGTACTTC
TRBJ2-1 | . | . | TRBV19 | CASSISSNNEQFF | TGTGCCAGTAGTATTTCTAGCAACAATGAGCAGTTCTTC
TRBJ2-5 | . | TRBD2 | TRBV27 | CASSLFTSGETQYF | TGTGCCAGCAGTTTATTTACTAGCGGAGAGACCCAGTACTTC
TRBJ2-7 | . | TRBD1 | TRBV27 | CASSTGTGDIPPYEQYF | TGTGCCAGCAGCACCGGGACAGGGGATATCCCTCCCTACGAGCAGTACTTC
TRBJ2-1 | . | TRBD2 | TRBV6-5 | CASSYSPSGIGEQFF | TGTGCCAGCAGTTACTCGCCTAGCGGGATTGGTGAGCAGTTCTTC
TRBJ1-2 | . | . | TRBV7-9 | CASSLEDGRVYGYTF | TGTGCCAGCAGCTTAGAGGACGGAAGGGTCTATGGCTACACCTTC
TRBJ2-1 | . | . | TRBV27 | CASSHETGPEQFF | TGTGCCAGCAGTCACGAAACAGGGCCTGAGCAGTTCTTC
TRBJ1-5 | . | . | TRBV4-3 | CASSQELYSPAGNQPQHF | TGCGCCAGCAGCCAAGAACTATACAGCCCAGCCGGCAATCAGCCCCAGCATTTT
TRBJ2-1 | . | TRBD2 | TRBV27 | CASSFVLVAGEGEQFF | TGTGCCAGCAGTTTCGTGTTGGTAGCGGGAGAAGGTGAGCAGTTCTTC
TRBJ1-4 | . | . | TRBV27 | CASSLTGMANEKLFF | TGTGCCAGCAGCCTTACAGGGATGGCTAATGAAAAACTGTTTTTT